This TCR beta chain was sequenced in a study of OX40 agonist ivuxolimab in advanced cancers. As for the study in general: Partial responses, seen in three patients, involved one hepatocellular carcinoma and two cutaneous melanomas. Study-wide points: CD8+ T cells (on average) carried more expanded clones than CD4+ T cells.

This CDR3 is 16 amino acids long. V lost 6 bases to trimming and J lost 4 bases; unmatched junction nucleotides: 9. Germline CDR1 SQVTM, CDR2 ANQGSEA. As to this clone: Its antigen remains unidentified.

Profiling relied on immunoSEQ multiplex PCR, and the TCRdb table lists in-frame clones only, not all of them. The table records around 18,000 clones, about 90% of them present only once. The source of this sequence is an adult with an advanced solid tumor such as melanoma, head and neck, liver or kidney cancer. This sequence joins TRBV29-1 and TRBJ2-6, with 10 bases identical to TRBD1. Sequenced here: CD4+ or CD8+ T cells sorted from blood, sampled in a trial of the OX40 agonist ivuxolimab. The CDR3 DNA reads as TGCAGCGTCGTCCCGGGACAGGGGAGCGGGGCCAACGTCCTGACTTTC. Protein sequence: CSVVPGQGSGANVLTF. The entire variable domain, with the rest obtained from reference TRBV29-1 and TRBJ2-6, is as follows: SAVISQKPSRDICQRGTSLTIQCQVDSQVTMMFWYRQQPGQSLTLIATANQGSEATYESGFVIDKFPISRPNLTFSTLTVSNMSPEDSSIYLCSVVPGQGSGANVLTFGAGSRLTVL.